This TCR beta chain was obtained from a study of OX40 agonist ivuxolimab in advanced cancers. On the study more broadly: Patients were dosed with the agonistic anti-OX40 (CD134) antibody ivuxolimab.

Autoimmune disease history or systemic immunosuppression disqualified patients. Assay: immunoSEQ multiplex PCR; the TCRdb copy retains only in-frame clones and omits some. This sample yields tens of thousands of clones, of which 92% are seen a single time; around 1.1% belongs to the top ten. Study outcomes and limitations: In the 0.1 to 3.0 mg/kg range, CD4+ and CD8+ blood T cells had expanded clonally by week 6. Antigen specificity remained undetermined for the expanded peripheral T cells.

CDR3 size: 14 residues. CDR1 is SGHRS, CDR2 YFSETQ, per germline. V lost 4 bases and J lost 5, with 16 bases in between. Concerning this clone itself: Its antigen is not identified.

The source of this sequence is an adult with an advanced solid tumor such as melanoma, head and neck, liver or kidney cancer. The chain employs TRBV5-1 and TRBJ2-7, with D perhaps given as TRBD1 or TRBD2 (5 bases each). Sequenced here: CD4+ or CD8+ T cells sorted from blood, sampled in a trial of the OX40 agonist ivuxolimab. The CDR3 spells CASSPPSTGNEQYF. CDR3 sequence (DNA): TGCGCCAGCAGCCCACCTAGCACAGGAAACGAGCAGTACTTC.